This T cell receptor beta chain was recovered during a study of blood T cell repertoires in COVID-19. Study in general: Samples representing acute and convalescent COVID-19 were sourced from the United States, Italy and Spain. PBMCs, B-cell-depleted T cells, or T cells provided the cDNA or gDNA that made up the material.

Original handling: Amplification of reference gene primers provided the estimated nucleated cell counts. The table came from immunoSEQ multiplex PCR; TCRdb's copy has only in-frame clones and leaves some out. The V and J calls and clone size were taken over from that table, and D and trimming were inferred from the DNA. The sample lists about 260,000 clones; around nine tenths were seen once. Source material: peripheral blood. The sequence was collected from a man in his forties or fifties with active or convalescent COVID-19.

The CDR3 nucleotides are TGCGCCAGCAGCTTGAGGAGTAAAACCCCGAACACTGAAGCTTTCTTT. This sequence encodes CASSLRSKTPNTEAFF. The chain has TRBV5-1 and TRBJ1-1; D unclear. V gave up 1 base and J gave up 1 base, with 14 bases separating them. CDR1 is SGHRS and CDR2 is YFSETQ in the germline V gene. There are 16 residues in the CDR3.